These 30 T cell receptor beta chains came from one sample sequenced in a study of blood T cell repertoires in COVID-19 (dated by TCRdb to about 2020). Library creation used the immunoSEQ multiplex PCR assay. TCRdb took over this immuneACCESS table, retaining in-frame rearrangements with V and J assigned. Such tables are incomplete; in checked studies, under half of the missing clones stem from an unresolved V gene, and the remainder is unexplained. Across this sample there are 150,000 to 200,000 clones, with 70% to 90% seen only once. The ten largest clonotypes hold 20% to 25% of the sample. Sequences were obtained from peripheral blood. Receptor source: a man in his sixties with active or convalescent COVID-19.

The chain uses TRBV12-3 or TRBV12-4 and TRBJ2-3, with D possibly TRBD1 on 5 matching bases. Between the trimmed V and J ends, which lost 6 bases and 11 bases, there was a span of 12 bases. The CDR3 sequence is 11 residues long. The CDR3 region has the DNA TGTGCCAGCAGCCCCGACAGCAAGCAGTATTTT. This translates into CASSPDSKQYF.

V is TRBV5-5 and J is TRBJ2-3; TRBD1 matches 7 bases. The CDR3 runs to 16 residues. CDR1 SGHKS and CDR2 YYEKEE come from the germline V gene (reference sequence). The trim removed 4 bases at V and 1 base at J, leaving 9 bases unmatched. CDR3 amino acids: CASSPPGTAGTDTQYF. The DNA for the CDR3 is TGTGCCAGCAGCCCTCCCGGGACAGCGGGCACAGATACGCAGTATTTT.

The V gene is TRBV12-3 or TRBV12-4, the J gene TRBJ2-7; perhaps TRBD1 as D (5 bases). V was clipped by 6 bases and J by 0 bases, with 9 bases between them. The length of the CDR3 is 13 residues. The CDR3 reads CASSPTVSYEQYF. DNA of the CDR3: TGTGCCAGCAGCCCGACAGTCTCCTACGAGCAGTACTTC.

V gene TRBV6-5 combines with J gene TRBJ2-7; D remains ambiguous. The V and J ends lost 6 bases and 3 bases respectively, with 12 bases between them. CDR1 is MNHEY, CDR2 SVGAGI, per germline. The CDR3 spans 13 residues. CDR3 sequence (DNA): TGTGCCAGCAGCCGAAGTGCGGACTACGAGCAGTACTTC. As protein: CASSRSADYEQYF.

This chain links TRBV4-1 with TRBJ1-2, with 7 nucleotides matching TRBD1. The CDR3 is made up of 13 amino acids. J lost 5 bases, V lost 6 bases, and 6 bases had no gene match. Germline V gene lookup returns CDR1 MGHRA and CDR2 YSYEKL. The CDR3 DNA reads as TGCGCCAGCAGACCCACAGGGGTGTATGGCTACACCTTC. As protein: CASRPTGVYGYTF.

The gene calls are TRBV11-2 and TRBJ2-2; TRBD2 aligns across 7 bases. CDR1 is SGHAT and CDR2 is FQNNGV in the germline V gene. CDR3 length equals 14 residues. After removal of 1 base from V and 6 bases from J, the junction contained 2 bases not matched to a gene. The CDR3 sequence is CASSLGLAAGELFF. The DNA for the CDR3 is TGTGCCAGCAGCTTAGGGCTAGCGGCCGGGGAGCTGTTTTTT.

The chain couples TRBV3-1 (or the pseudogene TRBV3-2) to TRBJ1-4, with D maybe TRBD1 (6 bases). With 3 bases removed from V and 5 bases from J, the gap between germline ends came to 16 bases. The CDR3 consists of 16 residues. In germline, CDR1 is LGHDT, CDR2 YNNKEL (reference sequence). The CDR3 region has the DNA TGTGCCAGCAGCCAGGGGTACAGGGTACGAAATGAAAAACTGTTTTTT. It is translated as CASSQGYRVRNEKLFF.

The genes are TRBV7-3 and TRBJ1-5; D remains unclear. The CDR3 is 17 amino acids. Between the trimmed V and J ends, which lost 3 bases and 0 bases, there was a span of 15 bases. Germline V gene data show CDR1 as SGHTA and CDR2 as FQGTGA. CDR3 in DNA: TGTGCCAGCAGCTTTTGGGCAGACGTTAATAGCAATCAGCCCCAGCATTTT. This sequence encodes CASSFWADVNSNQPQHF.

V gene TRBV10-3 combines with J gene TRBJ1-6; possible D gene TRBD1, 6 bases. Germline assignment: CDR1 ENHRY and CDR2 SYGVKD. The CDR3 sequence is 16 residues long. The V gene lost 6 bases and the J gene lost 7 bases, with 19 bases spanning the gap. CDR3 DNA sequence: TGTGCCATCAGACAGACAGGTCCCGGGGGGAATTCACCCCTCCACTTT. Residues: CAIRQTGPGGNSPLHF.

CDR3 region: CSVEVPEGTDTQYF. The CDR3 nucleotides are TGCAGCGTTGAGGTACCCGAGGGCACAGATACGCAGTATTTT. The chain recombines TRBV29-1 with TRBJ2-3, with D unclear. The germline V and J ends were trimmed by 3 bases and 1 base, with 11 bases remaining between them. CDR3 length: 14 amino acids. From germline, CDR1 is SQVTM and CDR2 ANQGSEA.

The chain has TRBV5-1 and TRBJ2-5; 7 nucleotides agree with TRBD1. The CDR3 covers 13 residues. Looked up from germline, CDR1 is SGHRS and CDR2 is YFSETQ. V lost 5 bases and J lost 1; bases outside the gene matches: 2. CDR3 nucleotides: TGCGCCAGCAGTTACAGGGGCCAAGAGACCCAGTACTTC. Protein sequence: CASSYRGQETQYF.

Worth noting for this clone: Other DNA sequences of this sample code for an identical CDR3. The V gene is TRBV5-1, the J gene TRBJ1-2; 8 positions match TRBD1. V was clipped by 2 bases and J by 5 bases; unmatched bases: 5. Germline CDR1 reads SGHRS; CDR2 reads YFSETQ. This CDR3 is built from 14 residues. The CDR3 region is CASSLDRGGYGYTF. The DNA of the CDR3 is TGCGCCAGCAGCTTAGACAGGGGTGGTTATGGCTACACCTTC.

The genes are TRBV11-2 and TRBJ1-4, with 8 positions matching TRBD1. The CDR3 consists of 14 residues. J lost 5 bases, V lost 2 bases, and 1 base had no gene match. Looked up from germline, CDR1 is SGHAT and CDR2 is FQNNGV. The CDR3 nucleotides are TGTGCCAGCAGCTTAAACAGGGGGAATGAAAAACTGTTTTTT. Encoded protein: CASSLNRGNEKLFF.

This chain uses TRBV10-2 with TRBJ2-7, with D possibly TRBD1 on 6 matching bases. Per germline, CDR1 WSHSY and CDR2 SAAADI. This CDR3 region has 12 residues. V lost 10 bases, J lost 6 bases, and 16 bases lay in between. The CDR3 bases are TGCGCCACCAGGGACACAACGGGCGAGCAGTACTTC. Amino acids: CATRDTTGEQYF.

Details on this clone: An end of the junction does not agree with germline; a read error may underlie this. This chain links TRBV6-1 with TRBJ1-1, with 7 bases aligning to TRBD1. CDR1 and CDR2 from the germline V gene are MNHNS and SASEGT. The CDR3 contains 14 residues. The CDR3 sequence: CASNERGRGTEAFF. CDR3 in DNA: TGTGCCAGCAATGAAAGGGGGCGAGGCACTGAAGCTTTCTTT.

The V gene is TRBV18, the J gene TRBJ1-2; the D is unclear. The CDR3 loop spans 13 amino acids. Germline CDR1 and CDR2: KGHSH and LQKENI. V lost 3 bases and J lost 1, with 6 bases in between. The CDR3 DNA reads TGTGCCAGCTCACCTCGGGATAACTATGGCTACACCTTC. Its translation: CASSPRDNYGYTF.

This chain links TRBV4-2 with TRBJ2-5; 9 nucleotides agree with TRBD1. With 3 bases clipped from V and 4 bases from J, the junction kept 3 bases outside the gene matches. Germline V gives CDR1 LGHNA, CDR2 YNFKEQ. The CDR3 covers 14 residues. CDR3 bases: TGTGCCAGCAGCCAGTCGGGACAGGGAGAGACCCAGTACTTC. Its protein product is CASSQSGQGETQYF.

This clone was seen many times. This rearrangement joins TRBV6-1 to TRBJ1-2, with TRBD1 matching 10 bases. Germline V gene sequence: CDR1 MNHNS, CDR2 SASEGT. V shed 0 bases, J shed 4 bases, and the junction held 8 bases outside the gene matches. The CDR3 has 17 amino acids. The chain's CDR3 is CASSEAPTGGGGYGYTF. For the CDR3, the DNA is TGTGCCAGCAGTGAAGCCCCGACAGGGGGCGGCGGCTATGGCTACACCTTC.

The chain recombines TRBV6-5 with TRBJ1-1, with D perhaps matching TRBD1 (6 bases). Germline CDR1 and CDR2: MNHEY and SVGAGI. CDR3 length: 15 residues. Between the trimmed V and J ends, which lost 7 bases and 3 bases, there was a span of 18 bases. In DNA, the CDR3 is TGTGCCAGCACCTACTATGACAGGAGCGACACTGAAGCTTTCTTT. Residues: CASTYYDRSDTEAFF.

J is TRBJ2-7 and V is TRBV19; 7 nucleotides match TRBD2. V trimming: 2 bases; J trimming: 2 bases; junction bases outside the gene matches: 9. CDR3 size: 16 residues. Looked up from germline, CDR1 is LNHDA and CDR2 is SQIVND (reference sequence). CDR3 region: CASSIRSGAGTYEQYF. CDR3 bases: TGTGCCAGTAGTATAAGGTCTGGAGCGGGGACCTACGAGCAGTACTTC.

The gene calls are TRBV5-1 and TRBJ2-5; D unclear. CDR1 SGHRS and CDR2 YFSETQ come from the germline V gene. This CDR3 contains 16 residues. V lost 0 bases, J lost 2 bases, and 14 bases lay in between. For the CDR3, the DNA is TGCGCCAGCAGCTTGGGTATGCAGGTATCACAAGAGACCCAGTACTTC. This gives the protein CASSLGMQVSQETQYF.

The V call is TRBV2, the J call TRBJ1-2; perhaps TRBD1 as D (5 bases). V was clipped by 8 bases and J by 3 bases, with 10 bases between them. Looked up from germline, CDR1 is SNHLY and CDR2 is FYNNEI. The CDR3 is made up of 12 amino acids. CDR3 coding DNA: TGTGCCAGCCGTGGACAAGACTATGGCTACACCTTC. Translated: CASRGQDYGYTF.

V and J are TRBV7-2 and TRBJ2-1; the match to TRBD2 covers 9 bases. The CDR3 has 15 residues. The ends lost 5 bases at V and 9 bases at J; junction bases unmatched: 11. Looked up from germline, CDR1 is SGHTA and CDR2 is FQGNSA. CDR3 sequence (DNA): TGTGCCAGCAGCCCAGGGACTAGCTGGGGTAGTGAGCAGTTCTTC. Its translation: CASSPGTSWGSEQFF.

The genes are TRBV29-1 and TRBJ2-1; 10 bases fit TRBD2. Germline assignment: CDR1 SQVTM and CDR2 ANQGSEA. Trimming took 4 bases from V and 9 from J; bases not matched to a gene: 6. This CDR3 region has 13 residues. CDR3 amino acids: CSVGPAGGREQFF. CDR3 coding DNA: TGCAGCGTTGGTCCAGCGGGGGGGCGTGAGCAGTTCTTC.

This clone was detected once. In DNA form, the CDR3 reads TGTGCCAGCAGTGAACAGGGGGCGCTTCGTTCACCCCTCCACTTT. This codes for CASSEQGALRSPLHF. The chain links TRBV2 to TRBJ1-6, with 8 nucleotides matching TRBD1. The V gene's germline CDR1 is SNHLY and CDR2 FYNNEI. The CDR3 sequence is 15 residues long. Unmatched junction bases numbered 6, after V lost 2 bases and J lost 9 bases.

The chain employs TRBV4-2 and TRBJ1-1, with TRBD1 as a possible D gene (5 bases). CDR1 is LGHNA, CDR2 YNFKEQ, per germline. The CDR3 consists of 16 residues. V lost 0 bases and J lost 0, with 11 bases in between. CDR3 in DNA: TGTGCCAGCAGCCAAGACCGGACAAACATGAACACTGAAGCTTTCTTT. Encoded protein: CASSQDRTNMNTEAFF.

CDR3 nucleotides: TGTGCCAGTAGCCTAACAGCCTACGCTAATGAAAAACTGTTTTTT. Translation: CASSLTAYANEKLFF. This sequence joins TRBV19 and TRBJ1-4; D remains ambiguous. V lost 6 bases and J lost 3, with 14 bases in between. The CDR3 runs 15 residues. Germline CDR1 reads LNHDA; CDR2 reads SQIVND (reference sequence).

The chain carries TRBV7-2 and TRBJ2-4; TRBD2 agrees at 7 bases. Trimming at V came to 4 bases and at J to 0 bases, leaving 6 bases not matched to a gene. Germline-derived CDR1 and CDR2 are SGHTA and FQGNSA. The CDR3 spans 16 residues. CDR3 sequence (DNA): TGTGCCAGCAGCTCCTCAGCGGGGACAGCCAAAAACATTCAGTACTTC. This sequence encodes CASSSSAGTAKNIQYF.

The chain links TRBV15 to TRBJ2-7, with 8 bases matching TRBD1. CDR3 length: 19 residues. Germline-derived CDR1 and CDR2 are LNHNV and YYDKDF (reference sequence). The V and J ends lost 0 bases and 2 bases, in that order; junction bases with no gene match: 15. CDR3 sequence: CATSRDFGGQGAIPYEQYF. CDR3 DNA: TGTGCCACCAGCAGAGATTTTGGCGGTCAGGGGGCGATCCCCTACGAGCAGTACTTC.

The chain employs TRBV4-1 and TRBJ1-2, with a possible D match to TRBD1 (6 bases). Germline CDR1 reads MGHRA; CDR2 reads YSYEKL. The CDR3 covers 17 residues. Trimming removed 4 bases at V and 2 bases at J, with 20 bases between. CDR3 sequence: CASSRQAGPQGNYGYTF. The CDR3 DNA reads TGCGCCAGCAGCCGACAGGCAGGGCCGCAGGGGAACTATGGCTACACCTTC.